This T cell receptor (beta chain) was documented in a study of blood T cell repertoires in COVID-19. Study-wide background: Some COVID-19 samples were acute and others convalescent; all came from the United States, Italy and Spain.

Participants were placed into cohorts based on the clinical history they reported. People in the exposed group encountered a COVID-19 case within 2 weeks before entering the study. This clone was recorded a few times. Under the authors' procedure: Amplification of reference gene primers provided the estimated nucleated cell counts. This table comes from immunoSEQ multiplex PCR, and its TCRdb copy is limited to in-frame clones, with some not included. V, J and clone size are taken as reported in that table, and D and trimming were inferred from the DNA itself. Among 400,000 to 500,000 clones listed, 88% were seen once. The V gene end was trimmed by 4 bases and the J gene end by 6 bases; junction bases not matched to a gene: 8. The CDR3 has 14 amino acids. Germline V CDR1 and CDR2: SGHAT, FQNNGV.

Specimen: PBMCs or T cells enriched from blood (not recorded which). J is TRBJ2-5 and V is TRBV11-2; 7 bases are shared with TRBD1. This clonotype was obtained from a woman aged 18 to 35 who had been exposed to COVID-19. The CDR3 is CASSSPRTGQTQYF. In DNA form, the CDR3 reads TGTGCCAGCAGCTCCCCAAGGACAGGCCAGACCCAGTACTTC. The whole variable domain, remainder taken from reference TRBV11-2 and TRBJ2-5, is EAGVAQSPRYKIIEKRQSVAFWCNPISGHATLYWYQQILGQGPKLLIQFQNNGVVDDSQLPKDRFSAERLKGVDSTLKIQPAKLEDSAVYLCASSSPRTGQTQYFGPGTRLLVL.